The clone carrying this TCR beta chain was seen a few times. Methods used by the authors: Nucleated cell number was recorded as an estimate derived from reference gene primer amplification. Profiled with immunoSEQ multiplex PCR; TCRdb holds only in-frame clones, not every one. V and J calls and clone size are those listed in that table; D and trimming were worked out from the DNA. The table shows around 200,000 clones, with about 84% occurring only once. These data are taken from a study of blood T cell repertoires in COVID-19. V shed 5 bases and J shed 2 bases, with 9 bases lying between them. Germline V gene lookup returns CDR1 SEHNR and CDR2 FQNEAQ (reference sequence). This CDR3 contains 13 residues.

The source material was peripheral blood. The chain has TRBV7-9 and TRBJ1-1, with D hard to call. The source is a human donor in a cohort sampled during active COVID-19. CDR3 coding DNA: TGTGCCAGCAGCCACGAGCCTAACACTGAAGCTTTCTTT. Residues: CASSHEPNTEAFF.